Listed below are T cell receptor beta chains from one sample, sequenced in a study of CXCR3-negative and CXCR3-positive naive CD8 T cells. TCRdb reprocessed the 5' RACE reads, keeping one entry per CDR3 protein, no DNA. Its table records some 6,000 distinct CDR3 sequences. The source material was naive CXCR3- CD8+ T cells from blood. The receptors were sampled from a human donor in good health. Some clones in this sample may be carry-over from other donors' samples. CDR3s include the opening cysteine and the closing phenylalanine or tryptophan. The order of the fields is clone size, V gene, J gene, CDR3 protein. For some rows the clone size is stated as once, few or many, or as a class when expanded; others skip it.

clone_size: NA; v_call: TRBV20-1; j_call: TRBJ1-3; cdr3_aa: CSARSGNTIYF
clone_size: NA; v_call: TRBV20-1; j_call: TRBJ1-3; cdr3_aa: CSARLHQSSGNTIYF
clone_size: medium-sized; v_call: TRBV6-6; j_call: TRBJ2-1; cdr3_aa: CASSPSSSGGVFEQFF
clone_size: medium-sized; v_call: TRBV9; j_call: TRBJ2-1; cdr3_aa: CASSVAGTSGDEQFF
clone_size: medium-sized; v_call: TRBV15; j_call: TRBJ2-5; cdr3_aa: CATSGAGGQETQYF
clone_size: medium-sized; v_call: TRBV12-3/TRBV12-4; j_call: TRBJ1-1; cdr3_aa: CASSLGSGNEAFF
clone_size: NA; v_call: TRBV29-1; j_call: TRBJ2-7; cdr3_aa: CSFKDQGGYEQYF
clone_size: NA; v_call: TRBV3-1; j_call: TRBJ2-7; cdr3_aa: CASSLDPYEQYF
clone_size: NA; v_call: TRBV20-1; j_call: TRBJ2-7; cdr3_aa: CSARDTLGPEAYEQYF
clone_size: NA; v_call: TRBV7-2; j_call: TRBJ2-7; cdr3_aa: CASSSTGGAYYEQYF
clone_size: NA; v_call: TRBV13; j_call: TRBJ2-7; cdr3_aa: CASSSTDRVGPYEQYF
clone_size: medium-sized; v_call: TRBV29-1; j_call: TRBJ1-1; cdr3_aa: CSVVRGRSGYTEAFF
clone_size: medium-sized; v_call: TRBV5-1; j_call: TRBJ2-2; cdr3_aa: CASSERLLNTGELFF
clone_size: medium-sized; v_call: TRBV29-1; j_call: TRBJ2-2; cdr3_aa: CSVELGQGINTGELFF
clone_size: NA; v_call: TRBV2; j_call: TRBJ1-1; cdr3_aa: CASQGQGNTEAFF
clone_size: NA; v_call: TRBV29-1; j_call: TRBJ2-6; cdr3_aa: CSVGGTNSGANVLTF
clone_size: NA; v_call: TRBV21-1; j_call: TRBJ2-7; cdr3_aa: CASSKKWTGGRLPIYEQYF
clone_size: medium-sized; v_call: TRBV4-3; j_call: TRBJ2-1; cdr3_aa: CASSPLGLAGSNEQFF
clone_size: medium-sized; v_call: TRBV29-1; j_call: TRBJ2-3; cdr3_aa: CSVEDGGGTDTQYF
clone_size: NA; v_call: TRBV7-6; j_call: TRBJ1-3; cdr3_aa: CASSRRGLEGNTIYF
clone_size: NA; v_call: TRBV7-2; j_call: TRBJ2-3; cdr3_aa: CASSQTGEGYTQYF
clone_size: NA; v_call: TRBV2; j_call: TRBJ2-3; cdr3_aa: CASKAGVGTDTQYF
clone_size: NA; v_call: TRBV29-1; j_call: TRBJ2-1; cdr3_aa: CSVPGRSSYNEQFF
clone_size: medium-sized; v_call: TRBV27; j_call: TRBJ2-1; cdr3_aa: CASSRAGSYNEQFF
clone_size: medium-sized; v_call: TRBV3-1; j_call: TRBJ2-5; cdr3_aa: CASSQGETVQETQYF
clone_size: NA; v_call: TRBV6-5; j_call: TRBJ2-7; cdr3_aa: CASSYSYGTRYLEQYF
clone_size: medium-sized; v_call: TRBV5-1; j_call: TRBJ2-1; cdr3_aa: CASSLGGSSYNEQFF
clone_size: medium-sized; v_call: TRBV29-1; j_call: TRBJ2-2; cdr3_aa: CSVGWQGGAGELFF
clone_size: NA; v_call: TRBV7-9; j_call: TRBJ2-7; cdr3_aa: CASSAGTGGDYEQYF
clone_size: NA; v_call: TRBV25-1; j_call: TRBJ2-6; cdr3_aa: CASSEFGTEQGTGANVLTF
clone_size: NA; v_call: TRBV27; j_call: TRBJ2-7; cdr3_aa: CASSERQELPYEQYF
clone_size: NA; v_call: TRBV11-2; j_call: TRBJ2-4; cdr3_aa: CASSSTTSGGKNIQYF
clone_size: medium-sized; v_call: TRBV28; j_call: TRBJ2-3; cdr3_aa: CASSLSSGEIVPDTQYF
clone_size: medium-sized; v_call: TRBV10-3; j_call: TRBJ2-6; cdr3_aa: CAISESWDNLSGANVLTF
clone_size: medium-sized; v_call: TRBV29-1; j_call: TRBJ2-7; cdr3_aa: CSVGTGRVEQYF
clone_size: medium-sized; v_call: TRBV5-6; j_call: TRBJ2-2; cdr3_aa: CASSPTGYTGELFF
clone_size: medium-sized; v_call: TRBV12-3/TRBV12-4; j_call: TRBJ1-1; cdr3_aa: CASSLGPNTEAFF
clone_size: medium-sized; v_call: TRBV7-2; j_call: TRBJ2-7; cdr3_aa: CASSFFGDNKQYF
clone_size: NA; v_call: TRBV2; j_call: TRBJ1-1; cdr3_aa: CASIPGGTEAFF
clone_size: NA; v_call: TRBV20-1; j_call: TRBJ2-1; cdr3_aa: CSARDSGLHGEQFF
clone_size: NA; v_call: TRBV29-1; j_call: TRBJ2-7; cdr3_aa: CKVHGHGLREQYF
clone_size: NA; v_call: TRBV21-1; j_call: TRBJ1-1; cdr3_aa: CASSKGGNTEAFF
clone_size: medium-sized; v_call: TRBV19; j_call: TRBJ2-3; cdr3_aa: CASSIYGGRGSDTQYF
clone_size: NA; v_call: TRBV20-1; j_call: TRBJ2-4; cdr3_aa: CSARTSRDRRAIQYF
clone_size: medium-sized; v_call: TRBV20-1; j_call: TRBJ1-2; cdr3_aa: CSARGRTGSNYGYTF
clone_size: NA; v_call: TRBV7-9; j_call: TRBJ1-1; cdr3_aa: CASSPGWANTEAFF
clone_size: medium-sized; v_call: TRBV7-9; j_call: TRBJ2-1; cdr3_aa: CASSSSLAGISYNEQFF
clone_size: medium-sized; v_call: TRBV29-1; j_call: TRBJ2-2; cdr3_aa: CSVVIQGLATGELFF
clone_size: medium-sized; v_call: TRBV12-3/TRBV12-4; j_call: TRBJ1-1; cdr3_aa: CASSAPPGTPGTEAFF
clone_size: NA; v_call: TRBV2; j_call: TRBJ2-3; cdr3_aa: CASTQGATDTQYF
clone_size: medium-sized; v_call: TRBV7-9; j_call: TRBJ2-1; cdr3_aa: CASSRDPSGRAYEQFF
clone_size: medium-sized; v_call: TRBV7-8; j_call: TRBJ1-2; cdr3_aa: CASSLDVGRERANYGYTF
clone_size: NA; v_call: TRBV5-1; j_call: TRBJ2-5; cdr3_aa: CASSPGKSEYF
clone_size: medium-sized; v_call: TRBV20-1; j_call: TRBJ2-7; cdr3_aa: CSARGLWPTTYEQYF
clone_size: medium-sized; v_call: TRBV20-1; j_call: TRBJ2-7; cdr3_aa: CSASWGSYEQYF
clone_size: NA; v_call: TRBV7-3; j_call: TRBJ1-1; cdr3_aa: CASSAEGDSLEAFF
clone_size: medium-sized; v_call: TRBV25-1; j_call: TRBJ2-5; cdr3_aa: CASSPDIQETQYF
clone_size: medium-sized; v_call: TRBV29-1; j_call: TRBJ2-1; cdr3_aa: CSAGLANEQFF
clone_size: NA; v_call: TRBV7-6; j_call: TRBJ1-5; cdr3_aa: CASSPQGAVNQPQHF